Listed below are T cell receptor beta chains from one sample, sequenced in a study of blood T cell repertoires in COVID-19. Only in-frame clones appear in the TCRdb table, and some are missing; sequencing was by immunoSEQ multiplex PCR. The sample includes more than 140,000 clones, approximately 82% seen only once; the top ten take roughly 1.6%. What was sequenced was peripheral blood. All receptors come from a human donor in a cohort sampled during active COVID-19. The CDR3 runs from the conserved cysteine through the conserved F or W. Each record gives: J gene, V gene, clone size, D gene, CDR3 protein, CDR3 DNA. A D gene is named only where the DNA matches it firmly. Some rows have no size entry. The others give once, few or many, or a class for an expanded clone.

>TRBJ1-5|TRBV15|few|TRBD1
CATSREGTGAGPQHF
TGTGCCACCAGCAGAGAAGGGACAGGCGCCGGGCCCCAGCATTTT
>TRBJ2-5|TRBV7-8|-|-
CASSPLVREQETQYF
TGTGCCAGCAGTCCTCTAGTGCGGGAACAAGAGACCCAGTACTTC
>TRBJ2-1|TRBV19|-|TRBD1
CASSITGANNEQFF
TGTGCCAGTAGTATCACAGGGGCAAACAATGAGCAGTTCTTC
>TRBJ1-3|TRBV2|-|-
CASGRLGRNSGNTIYF
TGTGCCAGCGGGAGGTTGGGCAGGAACTCTGGAAACACCATATATTTT
>TRBJ2-5|TRBV6-2/TRBV6-3|once|-
CASSYSEGAQETQYF
TGTGCCAGCAGTTACTCGGAAGGAGCCCAAGAGACCCAGTACTTC
>TRBJ1-3|TRBV7-9|-|-
CASSLSVTGTGNTIYF
TGTGCCAGCAGCTTATCCGTCACAGGGACAGGAAACACCATATATTTT
>TRBJ1-5|TRBV19|once|-
CASSMRESQPQHF
TGTGCCAGTAGTATGAGGGAGTCTCAGCCCCAGCATTTT
>TRBJ2-1|TRBV15|-|-
CATSTAYHFSPTSYNEQFF
TGTGCCACCAGCACCGCCTACCACTTTAGCCCAACGTCCTACAATGAGCAGTTCTTC
>TRBJ2-3|TRBV6-6|-|TRBD1
CASRPRDRTNTDTQYF
TGTGCCAGCAGACCCCGGGACAGGACTAACACAGATACGCAGTATTTT
>TRBJ2-2|TRBV19|-|TRBD2
CASSIRLAGAVSGELFF
TGTGCCAGTAGTATTAGACTAGCGGGAGCGGTATCCGGGGAGCTGTTTTTT
>TRBJ2-6|TRBV7-2|-|TRBD2
CASSPSAGGSGANVLTF
TGTGCCAGCAGCCCATCGGCGGGAGGGTCTGGGGCCAACGTCCTGACTTTC
>TRBJ1-5|TRBV28|-|-
CASSLTEPGRWQPQHF
TGTGCCAGCAGCCTGACAGAGCCTGGACGTTGGCAGCCCCAGCATTTT
>TRBJ2-7|TRBV5-1|-|-
CASSPVVGAYEQYF
TGCGCCAGCAGCCCGGTGGTCGGAGCCTACGAGCAGTACTTC
>TRBJ1-4|TRBV6-6|-|-
CASSESGRGNEKLFF
TGTGCCAGCAGCGAATCGGGACGGGGGAATGAAAAACTGTTTTTT
>TRBJ2-7|TRBV5-1|few|TRBD1
CASSLGDRDYEQYF
TGCGCCAGCAGCTTGGGGGACAGAGACTACGAGCAGTACTTC
>TRBJ2-7|TRBV18|-|TRBD1
CASSPKSGQAYEQYF
TGTGCCAGCTCACCTAAATCGGGACAGGCCTACGAGCAGTACTTC
>TRBJ2-3|TRBV6-6|-|TRBD2
CASSGASGSADTQYF
TGTGCCAGCAGTGGTGCTAGCGGGAGCGCAGATACGCAGTATTTT